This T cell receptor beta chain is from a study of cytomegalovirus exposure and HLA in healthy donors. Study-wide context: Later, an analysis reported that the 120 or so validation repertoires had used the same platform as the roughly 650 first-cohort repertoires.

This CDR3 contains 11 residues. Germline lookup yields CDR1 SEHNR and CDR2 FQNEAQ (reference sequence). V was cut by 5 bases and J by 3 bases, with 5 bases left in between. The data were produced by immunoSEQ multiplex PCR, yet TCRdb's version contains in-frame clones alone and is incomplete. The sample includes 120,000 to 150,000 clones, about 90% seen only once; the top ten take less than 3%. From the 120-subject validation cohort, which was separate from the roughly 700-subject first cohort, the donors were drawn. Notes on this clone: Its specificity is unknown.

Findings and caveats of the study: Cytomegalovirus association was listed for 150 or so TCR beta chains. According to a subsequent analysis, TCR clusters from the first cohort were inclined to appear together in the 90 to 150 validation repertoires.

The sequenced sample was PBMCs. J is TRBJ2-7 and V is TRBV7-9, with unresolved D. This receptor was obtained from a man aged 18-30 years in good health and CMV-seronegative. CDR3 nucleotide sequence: TGTGCCAGCAGCAACGGCTACGAGCAGTACTTC. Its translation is CASSNGYEQYF.